Shown below are 10 T cell receptor beta chains from a single sample sequenced in a study of blood T cell repertoires in COVID-19. Generated by immunoSEQ multiplex PCR, the TCRdb table keeps only in-frame clones and is missing some. The sample shows around 63,000 clones, approximately 86% of them seen only once. Sequenced sample: peripheral blood. The source is a man aged 45-60 years with active COVID-19.

CDR3 coding DNA: TGTGCTAGTGGTTTAAGGCTAGCGGGGGCCCCGTGGAATGAGCAGTTCTTC. This encodes CASGLRLAGAPWNEQFF. The rearrangement joins TRBV12-5 to TRBJ2-1, with 10 bases fitting TRBD2. CDR1 is LGHNT, CDR2 FRNRAP, per germline. J gave up 7 bases and V 3 bases, and 12 bases lay outside the gene matches. This CDR3 comprises 17 residues.

V gene TRBV5-3 combines with J gene TRBJ1-2, with 9 bases identical to TRBD1. TRBV5-3 qualifies as an ORF whose function is uncertain. Trimming at V came to 9 bases and at J to 6 bases, leaving 9 bases not matched to a gene. The CDR3 spans 13 residues. CDR3 region: CATRGGQGDGYTF. CDR3 bases: TGTGCCACCAGAGGGGGACAGGGAGATGGCTACACCTTC.

The V and J genes are TRBV4-3 and TRBJ2-2, with a weak D call TRBD1 (6 bases). V was trimmed by 1 base and J by 5 bases, leaving 20 bases between them. The CDR3 sequence is 18 residues long. Germline assignment: CDR1 LGHNA and CDR2 YSLEER. This CDR3 reads CASSQVKLGRGDTGELFF. CDR3 DNA sequence: TGCGCCAGCAGCCAAGTCAAATTGGGCAGGGGAGATACCGGGGAGCTGTTTTTT.

The chain recombines TRBV5-4 with TRBJ1-1; D remains unclear. This CDR3 comprises 14 residues. Germline V lookup: CDR1 SGHNT, CDR2 YYREEE (reference sequence). The V end lost 1 base, the J end lost 0 bases, and 7 bases lay between the germline ends. The CDR3, as DNA: TGTGCCAGCAGCTTGTTCAGAATGAACACTGAAGCTTTCTTT. This sequence encodes CASSLFRMNTEAFF.

This clone was observed a handful of times. V usage is TRBV4-1 and J usage is TRBJ2-2; 8 bases match TRBD1. The germline V gene encodes CDR1 MGHRA and CDR2 YSYEKL. The trim removed 3 bases at V and 3 bases at J, leaving 0 bases unmatched. The CDR3 has 14 amino acids. The CDR3 nucleotides are TGCGCCAGCAGCCAGACAGGGGACACCGGGGAGCTGTTTTTT. Translating gives CASSQTGDTGELFF.

The rearrangement links TRBV5-5 to TRBJ2-7; the D is unclear. The CDR3 runs to 16 residues. In germline, CDR1 is SGHKS, CDR2 YYEKEE (reference sequence). V shed 0 bases and J shed 0 bases, with 13 bases lying between them. CDR3 protein: CASSLGQELGSYEQYF. The CDR3 nucleotides are TGTGCCAGCAGCTTGGGTCAGGAATTGGGCTCCTACGAGCAGTACTTC.

The V call is TRBV28, the J call TRBJ2-5, with 10 bases identical to TRBD2. V was clipped by 6 bases and J by 5 bases; unmatched bases: 6. Per the germline V gene, CDR1 is MDHEN and CDR2 is SYDVKM. The CDR3 totals 14 residues. CDR3 residues: CASRERGGRETQYF. In DNA form, the CDR3 reads TGTGCCAGCAGAGAGCGGGGGGGCCGGGAGACCCAGTACTTC. Variable domain in full (rest from reference TRBV28 and TRBJ2-5): DVKVTQSSRYLVKRTGEKVFLECVQDMDHENMFWYRQDPGLGLRLIYFSYDVKMKEKGDIPEGYSVSREKKERFSLILESASTNQTSMYLCASRERGGRETQYFGPGTRLLVL.

The V call is TRBV11-2, the J call TRBJ2-7, with 14 bases fitting TRBD2. CDR3 length: 17 residues. The germline gives CDR1 SGHAT, CDR2 FQNNGV. V lost 3 bases and J lost 4; bases outside the gene matches: 8. DNA for the CDR3: TGTGCCAGCAGCTTTTCGGGACTAGCGGGGGACGGGTACGAGCAGTACTTC. This encodes CASSFSGLAGDGYEQYF. The variable domain in full, with the rest retrieved from reference TRBV11-2 and TRBJ2-7, is EAGVAQSPRYKIIEKRQSVAFWCNPISGHATLYWYQQILGQGPKLLIQFQNNGVVDDSQLPKDRFSAERLKGVDSTLKIQPAKLEDSAVYLCASSFSGLAGDGYEQYFGPGTRLTVT.

V and J are TRBV9 and TRBJ2-2, with TRBD2 matching 10 bases. CDR1 is SGDLS and CDR2 is YYNGEE in the germline V gene. V dropped 0 bases and J dropped 3; count of bases not matched to a gene: 8. The CDR3 contains 18 residues. The CDR3 here is CASSVGSASGGYTGELFF. The CDR3 DNA sequence: TGTGCCAGCAGCGTAGGTTCGGCTAGCGGGGGATACACCGGGGAGCTGTTTTTT.

The chain carries TRBV11-2 and TRBJ2-2, with TRBD2 identical over 8 bases. Germline CDR1 reads SGHAT; CDR2 reads FQNNGV. V shed 1 base and J 5 bases; nucleotides not matched to a gene: 6. This CDR3 has 16 amino acids. The CDR3 loop is CASSLAGGGPTGELFF. CDR3 nucleotides: TGTGCCAGCAGCTTAGCAGGCGGGGGGCCGACCGGGGAGCTGTTTTTT.